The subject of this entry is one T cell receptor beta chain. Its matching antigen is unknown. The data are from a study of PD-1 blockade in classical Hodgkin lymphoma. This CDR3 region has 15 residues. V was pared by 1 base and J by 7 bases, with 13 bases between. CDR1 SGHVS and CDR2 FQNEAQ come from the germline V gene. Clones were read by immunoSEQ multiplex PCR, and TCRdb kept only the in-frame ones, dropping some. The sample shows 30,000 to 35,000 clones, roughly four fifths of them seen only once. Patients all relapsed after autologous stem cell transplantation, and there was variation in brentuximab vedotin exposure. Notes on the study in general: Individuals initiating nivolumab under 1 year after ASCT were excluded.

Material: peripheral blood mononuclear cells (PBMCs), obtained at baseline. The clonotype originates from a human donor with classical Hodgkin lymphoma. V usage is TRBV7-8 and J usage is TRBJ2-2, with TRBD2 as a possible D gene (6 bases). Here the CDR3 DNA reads TGTGCCAGCAGCTTAGTCGGGCAGGAGGGCGGGGAGCTGTTTTTT. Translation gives CASSLVGQEGGELFF.